The T cell receptor (beta chain) described here comes from a study of blood T cell repertoires in COVID-19. At the level of the study: T cells, B-cell-depleted T cells, or PBMCs supplied cDNA or gDNA.

The V gene lost 4 bases and the J gene lost 7 bases, with 17 bases spanning the gap. The CDR3 runs to 14 residues. The germline gives CDR1 SGHRS, CDR2 YFSETQ. Produced via immunoSEQ multiplex PCR; TCRdb's table is partial and in-frame only. Altogether about 170,000 clones are present, approximately 87% being singletons, with the ten largest covering approximately 4%. Allocation to cohorts depended on clinical history reported by the participants. Cohort 3 donors were reported recovered after two negative PCRs, clearance, or symptom resolution. The chain joins TRBV5-1 to TRBJ1-2; D is perhaps TRBD1 (5 bases). The clonotype was recovered from a woman aged 50 to 65 who had recovered from COVID-19. The sample consisted of PBMCs or T cells enriched from blood (not recorded which). This CDR3 reads CASSRTGDGGGYTF. Written as DNA, the CDR3 is TGCGCCAGCAGCCGAACAGGCGACGGGGGTGGCTACACCTTC.